The 24 T cell receptor beta chains given below trace back to one sample, sequenced in a study of blood T cell repertoires in COVID-19. Clones were sequenced by immunoSEQ multiplex PCR, and TCRdb holds only the in-frame ones, with some missing. The sample consists of about 120,000 clones, around 83% of them appearing once. The material sequenced was peripheral blood. These TCRs come from a man aged 55 to 69 with acute or convalescent COVID-19.

The chain joins TRBV3-1 (or the pseudogene TRBV3-2) to TRBJ2-3, with D possibly being TRBD2 (5 bases). This CDR3 has 15 residues. V was trimmed by 0 bases and J by 3 bases, leaving 10 bases between them. Germline lookup yields CDR1 LGHDT and CDR2 YNNKEL (reference sequence). CDR3 nucleotide sequence: TGTGCCAGCAGCCAAGAAGTGGGAGTTACAGATACGCAGTATTTT. Translation: CASSQEVGVTDTQYF.

The chain couples TRBV5-1 to TRBJ2-6, with TRBD1 identical over 8 bases. The CDR3 totals 18 residues. CDR1 is SGHRS and CDR2 is YFSETQ in the germline V gene. Germline trimming cut 3 bases from V and 0 bases from J; bases unmatched to any gene: 8. CDR3 nucleotides: TGCGCCAGCAGCTCCTTTGGACAGGGTAGCTCTGGGGCCAACGTCCTGACTTTC. Its translation is CASSSFGQGSSGANVLTF.

The rearrangement uses TRBV5-1 and TRBJ2-7; D gene unclear. Germline CDR1 reads SGHRS; CDR2 reads YFSETQ. The CDR3 totals 15 residues. V gave up 1 base and J gave up 2 bases, with 13 bases separating them. The CDR3 region is CASSLFTALTYEQYF. The DNA of the CDR3 is TGCGCCAGCAGCTTGTTTACAGCCCTGACCTACGAGCAGTACTTC.

This chain links TRBV2 with TRBJ2-1, with 10 bases lining up with TRBD2. The CDR3 extends over 16 amino acids. Unmatched junction bases numbered 10, after V lost 2 bases and J lost 9 bases. Per the germline V gene, CDR1 is SNHLY and CDR2 is FYNNEI. The CDR3 sequence: CASSERASGSPPEQFF. The CDR3 nucleotides are TGTGCCAGCAGTGAAAGGGCTAGCGGGAGCCCCCCTGAGCAGTTCTTC. The variable domain in full, with the rest retrieved from reference TRBV2 and TRBJ2-1, is EPEVTQTPSHQVTQMGQEVILRCVPISNHLYFYWYRQILGQKVEFLVSFYNNEISEKSEIFDDQFSVERPDGSNFTLKIRSTKLEDSAMYFCASSERASGSPPEQFFGPGTRLTVL.

This chain joins TRBV3-1 (or the pseudogene TRBV3-2) and TRBJ1-5; D may be TRBD1 (6 bases). The V end lost 0 bases, the J end lost 7 bases, and 13 bases lay between the germline ends. CDR3 length: 15 amino acids. Germline CDR1 reads LGHDT; CDR2 reads YNNKEL (reference sequence). CDR3: CASSQDSGTGQPQHF. The CDR3 nucleotides read TGTGCCAGCAGCCAAGACTCGGGAACAGGGCAGCCCCAGCATTTT.

The chain employs TRBV5-8 and TRBJ2-3; 7 bases line up with TRBD2. Looked up from germline, CDR1 is SGHTS and CDR2 is YDEGEE. The CDR3 sequence is 15 residues long. V was clipped by 4 bases and J by 14 bases; unmatched bases: 19. The CDR3 region is CASSDVLAVIRGGYF. The CDR3, as DNA: TGTGCCAGCAGCGACGTCCTAGCGGTAATACGCGGGGGGTATTTT.

The chain carries TRBV5-1 and TRBJ2-2, with TRBD2 as a possible D gene (7 bases). Germline values: CDR1 SGHRS, CDR2 YFSETQ. Trimming stripped 0 bases from V and 8 bases from J, with 11 bases between. The CDR3 covers 14 residues. CDR3 coding DNA: TGCGCCAGCAGCTTGGCGGGGGGCTATGGGGAGCTGTTTTTT. This sequence encodes CASSLAGGYGELFF.

This clone was detected only once. V and J are TRBV5-4 and TRBJ2-1, with D maybe TRBD1 (5 bases). This CDR3 is built from 15 residues. Trimming removed 2 bases at V and 4 bases at J, with 13 bases between. The germline V gene has CDR1 SGHNT and CDR2 YYREEE (reference sequence). CDR3 DNA sequence: TGTGCCAGCAGCTTTACTTCCGGACAATACAATGAGCAGTTCTTC. This translates into CASSFTSGQYNEQFF.

V gene TRBV5-1 combines with J gene TRBJ2-2; the D gene is possibly TRBD2 (6 bases). Germline values: CDR1 SGHRS, CDR2 YFSETQ. The CDR3 sequence is 14 residues long. V was trimmed by 3 bases and J by 3 bases, leaving 9 bases between them. CDR3 in DNA: TGCGCCAGCAGCTGGACGGGGGACACCGGGGAGCTGTTTTTT. Translated, it gives CASSWTGDTGELFF.

The V and J genes are TRBV19 and TRBJ2-7; 12 nucleotides agree with TRBD2. Germline V gene data show CDR1 as LNHDA and CDR2 as SQIVND (reference sequence). This CDR3 region has 16 residues. V gave up 8 bases and J gave up 4 bases; unmatched junction bases: 12. The CDR3 DNA follows: TGTGCCAGTGCCACAAACCTACTAGCGGGAGGTTACGAGCAGTACTTC. The encoded protein is CASATNLLAGGYEQYF.

This sequence joins TRBV6-5 and TRBJ1-5; D remains unclear. Germline assignment: CDR1 MNHEY and CDR2 SVGAGI. There are 12 residues in the CDR3. V was shortened by 4 bases and J by 9 bases, with 10 bases between the two germline ends. The CDR3 DNA follows: TGTGCCAGCAGTTCCGTTCTTCGGCCCCAGCATTTT. Its translation is CASSSVLRPQHF.

This clone was counted a single time. V gene TRBV13 combines with J gene TRBJ1-4; 8 nucleotides agree with TRBD1. The CDR3 has 15 amino acids. V gave up 5 bases and J gave up 6 bases; unmatched junction bases: 8. The V gene's germline CDR1 is PRHDT and CDR2 FYEKMQ (reference sequence). CDR3 protein: CASSPNRGSYEKLFF. The CDR3 DNA reads TGTGCCAGCAGCCCCAACAGGGGGTCTTATGAAAAACTGTTTTTT.

This chain links TRBV11-2 with TRBJ2-3, with 8 bases matching TRBD2. CDR3 length: 17 residues. CDR1 is SGHAT, CDR2 FQNNGV, per germline. Trimming at V came to 2 bases and at J to 6 bases, leaving 13 bases not matched to a gene. DNA for the CDR3: TGTGCCAGCAGCTTAAATGCGCGGGAGGAGGCGCGGGATACGCAGTATTTT. Amino acid sequence: CASSLNAREEARDTQYF.

V usage is TRBV19 and J usage is TRBJ2-7; 12 bases are a match to TRBD2. V lost 4 bases to trimming and J lost 5 bases; unmatched junction nucleotides: 9. CDR3 length: 16 residues. CDR1 and CDR2 from the germline V gene are LNHDA and SQIVND (reference sequence). The CDR3 DNA reads TGTGCCAGTAGTACTCCGACTAGCGGGAGTGGAAACGAGCAGTACTTC. It is translated as CASSTPTSGSGNEQYF.

This clone has only one observation. The rearrangement links TRBV7-2 to TRBJ1-6; the D is unclear. Trimming pared 8 bases from V and 8 bases from J, leaving 10 bases between. CDR1 and CDR2 (germline): SGHTA, FQGNSA. The CDR3 consists of 12 residues. CDR3 sequence (DNA): TGTGCCAGCGGGATCGGGGATTCACCCCTCCACTTT. The encoded protein is CASGIGDSPLHF. The whole variable domain, filled in from reference TRBV7-2 and TRBJ1-6, reads GAGVSQSPSNKVTEKGKDVELRCDPISGHTALYWYRQSLGQGLEFLIYFQGNSAPDKSGLPSDRFSAERTGGSVSTLTIQRTQQEDSAVYLCASGIGDSPLHFGNGTRLTVT.

The chain recombines TRBV5-1 with TRBJ1-1; D ambiguous. V lost 3 bases and J lost 1, with 13 bases in between. CDR1 is SGHRS and CDR2 is YFSETQ in the germline V gene. The CDR3 runs to 15 residues. In DNA, the CDR3 is TGCGCCAGCAGCTGGGCAGCCAGCCCGAACACTGAAGCTTTCTTT. It translates to CASSWAASPNTEAFF.

This clone has just a few counts. The chain is built from TRBV7-9 and TRBJ2-7; TRBD1 might be the D (6 bases). Germline V gives CDR1 SEHNR, CDR2 FQNEAQ (reference sequence). Deletions cut 5 bases from V and 2 bases from J, with 7 bases between. This CDR3 is built from 12 residues. CDR3 nucleotides: TGTGCCAGCAGCACAGGGCCCTACGAGCAGTACTTC. The encoded protein is CASSTGPYEQYF.

CDR3 nucleotides: TGTGCCAGCAGCCCGACTAGCGGGTTTGAGCAGTTCTTC. Protein: CASSPTSGFEQFF. The rearrangement joins TRBV7-9 to TRBJ2-1, with 10 bases that match TRBD2. The CDR3 covers 13 residues. V lost 5 bases, J lost 9 bases, and 4 bases stayed unmatched. Germline V gene sequence: CDR1 SEHNR, CDR2 FQNEAQ (reference sequence). Together with reference TRBV7-9 and TRBJ2-1, the CDR3 gives the full variable domain: DTGVSQNPRHKITKRGQNVTFRCDPISEHNRLYWYRQTLGQGPEFLTYFQNEAQLEKSRLLSDRFSAERPKGSFSTLEIQRTEQGDSAMYLCASSPTSGFEQFFGPGTRLTVL.

The chain carries TRBV7-9 and TRBJ1-4, with TRBD1 identical over 7 bases. The CDR3 has 13 amino acids. CDR1 SEHNR and CDR2 FQNEAQ come from the germline V gene (reference sequence). With V trimmed by 5 bases and J by 4 bases, 1 base remained unmatched. CDR3 protein: CASSRQGNEKLFF. CDR3 nucleotide sequence: TGTGCCAGCAGCAGACAGGGTAATGAAAAACTGTTTTTT.

This clone was recorded a few times. V usage is TRBV18 and J usage is TRBJ2-2; 8 bases map to TRBD1. Germline V gene sequence: CDR1 KGHSH, CDR2 LQKENI. This CDR3 comprises 17 residues. The J segment lost 4 bases and the V segment lost 3 bases, leaving 10 bases of the junction unmatched. This CDR3 reads CASSPPGQGRGTGELFF. CDR3 nucleotide sequence: TGTGCCAGCTCACCCCCCGGACAGGGTAGGGGCACCGGGGAGCTGTTTTTT.

The chain recombines TRBV7-3 with TRBJ2-2, with a possible D match to TRBD2 (5 bases). Germline values: CDR1 SGHTA, CDR2 FQGTGA. The CDR3 covers 14 residues. Trimming took off 3 bases at V and 2 bases at J, with 7 bases between the two ends. CDR3 sequence: CASSFEGNTGELFF. DNA for the CDR3: TGTGCCAGCAGCTTTGAGGGAAACACCGGGGAGCTGTTTTTT.

V is TRBV20-1 and J is TRBJ2-1, with 10 bases matching TRBD2. V was clipped by 3 bases and J by 5 bases; unmatched bases: 7. This CDR3 has 15 residues. Germline loops: CDR1 DFQATT, CDR2 SNEGSKA (reference sequence). The CDR3 region has the DNA TGCAGTGCTAGTCCGGGACTAGCGCTAAACAATGAGCAGTTCTTC. Its protein product is CSASPGLALNNEQFF.

The CDR3 nucleotides are TGTGCCAGCAGTTTTGGGACTAGCGGAAAAGAGACCCAGTACTTC. Protein: CASSFGTSGKETQYF. The chain carries TRBV27 and TRBJ2-5; 11 bases agree with TRBD2. CDR1 is MNHEY and CDR2 is SMNVEV in the germline V gene (reference sequence). There are 15 residues in the CDR3. V was clipped by 3 bases and J by 3 bases; unmatched bases: 3.

V is TRBV28 and J is TRBJ1-5, with D unresolved. The V end was cut by 6 bases, the J end by 5 bases, with 17 bases between. The germline gives CDR1 MDHEN, CDR2 SYDVKM. This CDR3 comprises 15 residues. CDR3 loop: CASRPPSGGDQPQHF. The DNA for the CDR3 is TGTGCCAGCAGGCCGCCGTCGGGAGGCGATCAGCCCCAGCATTTT.